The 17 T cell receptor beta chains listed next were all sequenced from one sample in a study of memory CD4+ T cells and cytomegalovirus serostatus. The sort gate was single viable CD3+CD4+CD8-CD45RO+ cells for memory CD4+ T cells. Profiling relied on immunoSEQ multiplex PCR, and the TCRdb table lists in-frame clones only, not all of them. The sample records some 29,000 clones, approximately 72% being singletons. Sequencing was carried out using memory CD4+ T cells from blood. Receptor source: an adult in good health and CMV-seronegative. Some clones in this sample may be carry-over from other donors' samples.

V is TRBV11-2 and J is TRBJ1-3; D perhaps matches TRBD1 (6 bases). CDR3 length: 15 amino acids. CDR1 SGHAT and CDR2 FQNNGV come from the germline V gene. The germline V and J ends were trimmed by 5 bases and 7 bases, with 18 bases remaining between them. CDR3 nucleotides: TGTGCCAGCAGCCCACACACAGGGCTGGGGAACACCATATATTTT. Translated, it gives CASSPHTGLGNTIYF.

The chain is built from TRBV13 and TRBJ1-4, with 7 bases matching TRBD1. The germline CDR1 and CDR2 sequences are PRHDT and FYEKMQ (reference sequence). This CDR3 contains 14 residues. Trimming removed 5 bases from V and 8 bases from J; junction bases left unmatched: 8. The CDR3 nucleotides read TGTGCCAGCAGCCAAAGACAGGGCGGGGAAAAACTGTTTTTT. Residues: CASSQRQGGEKLFF.

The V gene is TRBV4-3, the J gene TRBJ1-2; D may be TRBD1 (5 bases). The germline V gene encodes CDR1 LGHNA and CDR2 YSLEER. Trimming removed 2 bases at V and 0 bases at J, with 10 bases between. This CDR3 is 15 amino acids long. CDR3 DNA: TGCGCCAGCAGCCAACAGACAGAAGCTAACTATGGCTACACCTTC. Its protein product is CASSQQTEANYGYTF.

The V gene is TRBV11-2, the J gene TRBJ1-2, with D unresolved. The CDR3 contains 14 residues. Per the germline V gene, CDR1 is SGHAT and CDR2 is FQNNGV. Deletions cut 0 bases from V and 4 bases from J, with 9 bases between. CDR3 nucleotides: TGTGCCAGCAGCTTAGATTTGGAGAGCTATGGCTACACCTTC. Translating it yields CASSLDLESYGYTF.

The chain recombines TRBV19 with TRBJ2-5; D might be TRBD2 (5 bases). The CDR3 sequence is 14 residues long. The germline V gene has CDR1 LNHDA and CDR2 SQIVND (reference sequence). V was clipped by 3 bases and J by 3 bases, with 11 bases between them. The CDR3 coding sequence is TGTGCCAGTAGTATTGAGGGTTTCGAAGAGACCCAGTACTTC. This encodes CASSIEGFEETQYF.

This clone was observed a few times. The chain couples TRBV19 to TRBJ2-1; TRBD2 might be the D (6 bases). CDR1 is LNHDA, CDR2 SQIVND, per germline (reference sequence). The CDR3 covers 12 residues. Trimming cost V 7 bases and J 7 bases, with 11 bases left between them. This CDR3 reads CASTMGGNEQFF. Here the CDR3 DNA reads TGTGCCAGTACCATGGGGGGTAATGAGCAGTTCTTC.

CDR3 sequence (DNA): TGTGCCAGCAGGCGGGACAGGTCTCAGCCCCAGCATTTT. Its translation: CASRRDRSQPQHF. This chain uses TRBV28 with TRBJ1-5; the match to TRBD1 covers 8 bases. The CDR3 spans 13 residues. J was trimmed by 6 bases and V by 6 bases; bases with no gene match: 4. Germline values: CDR1 MDHEN, CDR2 SYDVKM.

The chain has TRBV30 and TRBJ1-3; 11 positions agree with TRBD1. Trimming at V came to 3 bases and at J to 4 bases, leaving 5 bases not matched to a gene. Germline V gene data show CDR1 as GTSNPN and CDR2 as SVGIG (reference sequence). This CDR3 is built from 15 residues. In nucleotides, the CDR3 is TGTGCCTGGAGCAAGGACAGGGGGCTAGGAAACACCATATATTTT. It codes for CAWSKDRGLGNTIYF. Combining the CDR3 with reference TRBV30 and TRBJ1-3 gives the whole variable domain SQTIHQWPATLVQPVGSPLSLECTVEGTSNPNLYWYRQAAGRGLQLLFYSVGIGQISSEVPQNLSASRPQDRQFILSSKKLLLSDSGFYLCAWSKDRGLGNTIYFGEGSWLTVV.

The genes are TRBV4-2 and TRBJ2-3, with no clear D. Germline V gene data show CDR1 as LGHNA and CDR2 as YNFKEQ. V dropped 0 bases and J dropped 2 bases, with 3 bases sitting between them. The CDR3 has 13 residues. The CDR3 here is CASSQDHTDTQYF. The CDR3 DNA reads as TGTGCCAGCAGCCAAGATCACACAGATACGCAGTATTTT.

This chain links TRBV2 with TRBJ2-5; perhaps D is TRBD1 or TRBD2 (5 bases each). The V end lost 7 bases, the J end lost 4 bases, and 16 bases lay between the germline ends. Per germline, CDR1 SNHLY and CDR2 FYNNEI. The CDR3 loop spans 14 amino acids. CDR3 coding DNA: TGTGCCAGCAATGGTGGGACCAGAGGAGAGACCCAGTACTTC. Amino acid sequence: CASNGGTRGETQYF.

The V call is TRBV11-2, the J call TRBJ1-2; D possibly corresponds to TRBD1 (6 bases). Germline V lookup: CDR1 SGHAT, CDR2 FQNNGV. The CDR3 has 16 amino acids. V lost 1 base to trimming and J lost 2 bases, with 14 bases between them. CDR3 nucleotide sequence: TGTGCCAGCAGCTTAGGGGGCCGGGGGCAAAACTATGGCTACACCTTC. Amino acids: CASSLGGRGQNYGYTF.

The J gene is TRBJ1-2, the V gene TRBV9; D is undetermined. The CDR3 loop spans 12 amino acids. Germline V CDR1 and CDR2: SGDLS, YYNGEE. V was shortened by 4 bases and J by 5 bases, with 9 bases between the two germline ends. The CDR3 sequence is CASSPLRYGYTF. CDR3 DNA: TGTGCCAGCAGCCCACTTAGGTATGGCTACACCTTC.

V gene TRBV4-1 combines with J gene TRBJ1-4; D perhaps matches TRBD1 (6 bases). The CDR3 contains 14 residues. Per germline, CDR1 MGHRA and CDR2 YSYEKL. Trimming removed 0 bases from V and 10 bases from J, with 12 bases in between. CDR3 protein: CASSQETGRAKLFF. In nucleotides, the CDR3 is TGCGCCAGCAGCCAAGAGACAGGCCGGGCAAAACTGTTTTTT.

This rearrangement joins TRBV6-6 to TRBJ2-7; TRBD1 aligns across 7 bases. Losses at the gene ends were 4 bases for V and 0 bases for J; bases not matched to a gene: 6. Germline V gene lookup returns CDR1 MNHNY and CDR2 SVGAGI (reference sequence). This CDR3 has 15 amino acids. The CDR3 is CASSLQGPSSYEQYF. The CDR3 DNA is TGTGCCAGCAGTTTACAGGGGCCAAGCTCCTACGAGCAGTACTTC.

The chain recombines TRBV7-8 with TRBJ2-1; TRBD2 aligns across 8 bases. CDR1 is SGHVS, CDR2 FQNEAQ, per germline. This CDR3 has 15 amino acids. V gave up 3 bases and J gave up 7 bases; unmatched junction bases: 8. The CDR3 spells CASSFPGVAGNEQFF. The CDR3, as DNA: TGTGCCAGCAGCTTCCCCGGGGTAGCGGGGAATGAGCAGTTCTTC.

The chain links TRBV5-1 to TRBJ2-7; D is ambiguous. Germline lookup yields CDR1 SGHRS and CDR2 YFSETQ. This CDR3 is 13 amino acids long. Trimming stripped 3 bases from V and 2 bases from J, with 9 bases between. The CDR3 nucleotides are TGCGCCAGCAGCTCGGTCAGAGCCTACGAGCAGTACTTC. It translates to CASSSVRAYEQYF.

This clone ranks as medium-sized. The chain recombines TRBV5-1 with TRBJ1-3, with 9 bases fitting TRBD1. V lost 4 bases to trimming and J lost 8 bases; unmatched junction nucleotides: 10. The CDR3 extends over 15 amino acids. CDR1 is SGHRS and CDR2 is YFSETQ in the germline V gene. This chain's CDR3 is CASSIGTGQVHTIYF. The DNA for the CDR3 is TGCGCCAGCAGCATCGGGACAGGGCAGGTTCACACCATATATTTT.